This T cell receptor beta chain was retrieved from a study of blood T cell repertoires in COVID-19. Across the whole study: Spain, Italy and the United States supplied samples that represented acute and convalescent COVID-19. Sources were T cells, B-cell-depleted T cells, or PBMCs; the material itself was cDNA or gDNA.

Original data processing: Amplification with reference gene primers provided the estimates of nucleated cell counts. Method: immunoSEQ multiplex PCR; TCRdb's copy keeps in-frame clones and lacks some. V and J calls and clone size are as listed in that table; D and trimming were resolved from the DNA. The repertoire has about 160,000 clones, roughly 80% of them found once; the top ten carry about 3%. This clone has just one count. The germline V gene has CDR1 SGHNT and CDR2 YYREEE (reference sequence). The CDR3 length is 17 residues. J was trimmed by 4 bases and V by 0 bases; bases with no gene match: 8.

V usage is TRBV5-4 and J usage is TRBJ2-7; 12 nucleotides agree with TRBD2. The sequenced material came from peripheral blood. This sequence was found in a man in his 70s with acute or convalescent COVID-19. The DNA of the CDR3 is TGTGCCAGCAGCTTGGCGCCTAGCGGGAGGGAGGGTTACGAGCAGTACTTC. Translating it yields CASSLAPSGREGYEQYF.